This passage covers 16 T cell receptor beta chains from one sample sequenced in a study of T-cell reconstitution after alpha-beta-depleted transplantation in children. Unique molecular identifiers tagged the TCRbeta library. A single record per CDR3 protein comes from TCRdb applying MiXCR to the PCR reads. The data show more than 150,000 distinct CDR3 sequences, with 13% to 15% seen just once and approximately 13% held by the top ten. The sequences come from PBMCs from the stem cell graft donor, collected from the stem cell graft. The receptors were sampled from a human donor who donated a stem cell graft to a child with acute lymphoblastic leukemia.

This clonotype was counted ten times or more. The chain couples TRBV12-3 or TRBV12-4 to TRBJ2-2, with 7 bases that match TRBD1. V dropped 0 bases and J dropped 10; count of bases not matched to a gene: 5. CDR3 size: 14 residues. CDR3 sequence: CASSLAGTVQELFF. CDR3 nucleotides: TGTGCCAGCAGTTTAGCGGGGACAGTACAGGAGCTGTTTTTT.

This clonotype was seen ten or more times. The genes are TRBV6-1 and TRBJ2-7, with D possibly TRBD2 on 7 matching bases. CDR1 MNHNS and CDR2 SASEGT come from the germline V gene. CDR3 size: 14 residues. V gave up 7 bases and J gave up 3 bases, with 16 bases separating them. CDR3 region: CASTPPGEGYEQYF. For the CDR3, the DNA is TGTGCCAGCACCCCCCCAGGGGAGGGCTACGAGCAGTACTTC.

This rearrangement joins TRBV9 to TRBJ1-4; 9 nucleotides agree with TRBD1. V shed 0 bases and J 8 bases; nucleotides not matched to a gene: 5. CDR3 length: 15 residues. Germline V lookup: CDR1 SGDLS, CDR2 YYNGEE. The CDR3 spells CASSVEADRGEKLFF. In DNA, the CDR3 is TGTGCCAGCAGCGTAGAAGCGGACAGGGGCGAAAAACTGTTTTTT.

In this sample, this clonotype turned up a few times. The chain couples TRBV3-1 to TRBJ2-1, with D unresolved. CDR1 is LGHDT and CDR2 is YNNKEL in the germline V gene (reference sequence). The CDR3 covers 14 residues. V gave up 7 bases and J gave up 5 bases, with 15 bases separating them. As DNA, the CDR3 is TGTGCCAGCAAGGCGCACAACGTGAACAATGAGCAGTTCTTC. Translating gives CASKAHNVNNEQFF.

This clonotype was detected many times. V is TRBV12-3 or TRBV12-4 and J is TRBJ2-7; the match to TRBD2 covers 7 bases. V was pared by 5 bases and J by 4 bases, with 5 bases of the junction left unmatched. The CDR3 extends over 13 amino acids. CDR3 nucleotide sequence: TGTGCCAGCAGTATGGGAGGGCGGTACGAGCAGTACTTC. It codes for CASSMGGRYEQYF.

The chain couples TRBV5-1 to TRBJ2-5; a weak D match, TRBD1 (7 bases). This CDR3 has 14 residues. Trimming removed 1 base at V and 5 bases at J, with 12 bases between. In germline, CDR1 is SGHRS, CDR2 YFSETQ. In DNA, the CDR3 is TGCGCCAGCAGCTTGCAGGGGGGAGCGGAGACCCAGTACTTC. It specifies CASSLQGGAETQYF. Looking up the rest from reference TRBV5-1 and TRBJ2-5 gives the full variable domain: KAGVTQTPRYLIKTRGQQVTLSCSPISGHRSVSWYQQTPGQGLQFLFEYFSETQRNKGNFPGRFSGRQFSNSRSEMNVSTLELGDSALYLCASSLQGGAETQYFGPGTRLLVL.

The table lists this clonotype with a few counts. This chain joins TRBV29-1 and TRBJ1-2, with unresolved D. CDR1 SQVTM and CDR2 ANQGSEA come from the germline V gene. Trimming took off 6 bases at V and 4 bases at J, with 9 bases between the two ends. CDR3 length: 11 residues. The CDR3 loop is CSVLAGYGYTF. Written as DNA, the CDR3 is TGCAGCGTCCTAGCAGGCTATGGCTACACCTTC.

The chain links TRBV5-1 to TRBJ1-2; unclear D gene. Germline values: CDR1 SGHRS, CDR2 YFSETQ. With 2 bases removed from V and 7 bases from J, the gap between germline ends came to 12 bases. This CDR3 region has 13 residues. This CDR3 reads CASSLTTHGGYTF. In DNA, the CDR3 is TGCGCCAGCAGCTTAACCACCCATGGTGGCTACACCTTC.

This clonotype came up many times. The chain combines TRBV12-3 or TRBV12-4 with TRBJ2-7; 10 positions agree with TRBD2. V lost 5 bases to trimming and J lost 0 bases; unmatched junction nucleotides: 7. The CDR3 sequence is 16 residues long. CDR3 DNA sequence: TGTGCCAGCAGTCCCAATAGCGGGGGGATCTCCTACGAGCAGTACTTC. Its protein product is CASSPNSGGISYEQYF.

A remark on this clonotype: One end of the junction does not line up with germline, which may come from a read error. The chain combines TRBV12-3 or TRBV12-4 with TRBJ1-1; D is uncertain. The CDR3 sequence is 14 residues long. This CDR3 reads CANSLRRRNTEAFF. The CDR3 nucleotides are TGTGCCAACAGTTTACGACGGAGGAACACTGAAGCTTTCTTT.

Many counts were recorded for this clonotype. This chain joins TRBV29-1 and TRBJ1-5; D is uncertain. V gave up 6 bases and J gave up 2 bases, with 11 bases separating them. The length of the CDR3 is 13 residues. The germline gives CDR1 SQVTM, CDR2 ANQGSEA. In nucleotides, the CDR3 is TGCAGCGTGAAGGGTGTGGGCAATCAGCCCCAGCATTTT. As protein: CSVKGVGNQPQHF. Filled out from reference TRBV29-1 and TRBJ1-5, the complete variable domain reads SAVISQKPSRDICQRGTSLTIQCQVDSQVTMMFWYRQQPGQSLTLIATANQGSEATYESGFVIDKFPISRPNLTFSTLTVSNMSPEDSSIYLCSVKGVGNQPQHFGDGTRLSIL.

This clonotype was counted many times. The V and J genes are TRBV12-3 or TRBV12-4 and TRBJ2-1; D gene uncertain. The CDR3 totals 14 residues. The V and J ends lost 6 bases and 5 bases respectively, with 14 bases between them. The CDR3 reads CASSFQLVDNEQFF. The CDR3 DNA follows: TGTGCCAGCAGCTTCCAGTTGGTCGACAATGAGCAGTTCTTC.

This clonotype was counted ten times or more. The chain combines TRBV5-5 with TRBJ2-7; D tentatively fits TRBD1 or TRBD2 (7 bases each). Per the germline V gene, CDR1 is SGHKS and CDR2 is YYEKEE (reference sequence). The CDR3 loop spans 16 amino acids. V lost 4 bases to trimming and J lost 3 bases, with 20 bases between them. Written as DNA, the CDR3 is TGTGCCAGCAGCGGGGGGGCCGGGACAGAATTCTACGAGCAGTACTTC. This sequence encodes CASSGGAGTEFYEQYF.

A single count supports this clonotype. This may arise from a read error, as a much more abundant clone is one base away. The chain combines TRBV5-1 with TRBJ2-4; D tentatively fits TRBD1 or TRBD2 (5 bases each). Per germline, CDR1 SGHRS and CDR2 YFSETQ. There are 16 residues in the CDR3. With 3 bases removed from V and 5 bases from J, the gap between germline ends came to 18 bases. CDR3 protein: CASSYNAGATENIQYF. CDR3 nucleotide sequence: TGCGCCAGCAGCTATAACGCCGGGGCAACCGAAAACATTCAGTACTTC.

The CDR3 here is CASSLVLAGVETQYF. The CDR3 region has the DNA TGTGCCAGCAGCTTAGTATTAGCGGGAGTTGAGACCCAGTACTTC. The genes are TRBV5-4 and TRBJ2-5, with TRBD2 matching 9 bases. After removal of 2 bases from V and 5 bases from J, the junction contained 7 bases not matched to a gene. CDR1 and CDR2 from the germline V gene are SGHNT and YYREEE (reference sequence). The CDR3 sequence is 15 residues long.

This clonotype was picked up a small number of times. The gene calls are TRBV6-1 and TRBJ1-2; no firm D call. This CDR3 spans 13 amino acids. Germline V CDR1 and CDR2: MNHNS, SASEGT. Trimming cost V 6 bases and J 4 bases, with 12 bases left between them. The CDR3 protein is CASSMTVGYGYTF. The CDR3 region has the DNA TGTGCCAGCAGCATGACGGTGGGCTATGGCTACACCTTC.